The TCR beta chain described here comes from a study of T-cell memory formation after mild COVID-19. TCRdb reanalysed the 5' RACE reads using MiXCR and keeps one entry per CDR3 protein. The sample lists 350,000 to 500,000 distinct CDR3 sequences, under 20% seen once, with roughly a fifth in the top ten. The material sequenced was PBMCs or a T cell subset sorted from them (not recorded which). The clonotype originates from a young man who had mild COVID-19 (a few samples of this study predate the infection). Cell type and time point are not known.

As DNA, the CDR3 is TGTGCCAGTCATCTCGGGGGGAACACTGAAGCTTTCTTT. It encodes CASHLGGNTEAFF. This chain connects TRBV12-3 or TRBV12-4 to TRBJ1-1; maybe TRBD1 (5 bases). This CDR3 is built from 13 residues. V lost 9 bases, J lost 1 base, and 12 bases lay in between.